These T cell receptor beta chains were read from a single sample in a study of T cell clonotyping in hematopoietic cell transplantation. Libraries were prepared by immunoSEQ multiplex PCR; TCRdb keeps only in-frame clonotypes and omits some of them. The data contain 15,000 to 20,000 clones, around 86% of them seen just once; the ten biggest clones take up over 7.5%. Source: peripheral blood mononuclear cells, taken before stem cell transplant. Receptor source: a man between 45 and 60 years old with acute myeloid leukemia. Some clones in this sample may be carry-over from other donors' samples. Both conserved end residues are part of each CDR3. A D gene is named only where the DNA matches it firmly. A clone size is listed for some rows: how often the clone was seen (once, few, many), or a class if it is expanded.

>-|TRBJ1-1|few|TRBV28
TGTGCCAGCAGTTTAAGTGGGAACACTGAAGCTTTCTTT
CASSLSGNTEAFF
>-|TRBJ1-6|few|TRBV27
TGTGCCAGCAGTTTTGGAGCTCGAAACCGACCCCTCCACTTT
CASSFGARNRPLHF
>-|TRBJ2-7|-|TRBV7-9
TGTGCCAGCAGCTCCGAAGAGACAGGAAGCTCCTACGAGCAGTACTTC
CASSSEETGSSYEQYF
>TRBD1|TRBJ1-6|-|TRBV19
TGTGCCAGTAGTACACTGACAGGGATGCATTCACCCCTCCACTTT
CASSTLTGMHSPLHF
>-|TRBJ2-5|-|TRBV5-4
TGTGCCAGCAGCTTGGCCCTGGGCAGGGGACAAGAGACCCAGTACTTC
CASSLALGRGQETQYF
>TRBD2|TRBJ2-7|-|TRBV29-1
TGCAGCGTTGCGGGCGGGGGCTACGAGCAGTACTTC
CSVAGGGYEQYF
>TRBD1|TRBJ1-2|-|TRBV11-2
TGTGCCAGCAGTCCCGGACAGGAGAGAAACTATGGCTACACCTTC
CASSPGQERNYGYTF
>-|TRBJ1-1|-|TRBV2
TGTGCCAGCAGGGGGAACACTGAAGCTTTCTTT
CASRGNTEAFF
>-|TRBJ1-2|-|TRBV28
TGTGCCAGCGGAACATATGGCTACACCTTC
CASGTYGYTF
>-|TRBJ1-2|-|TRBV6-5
TGTGCCAGCAGTGTTGAGGGCTCGCATGGCTACACCTTC
CASSVEGSHGYTF
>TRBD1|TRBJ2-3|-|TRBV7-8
TGTGCCAGCAGCGTCGGGACAGGGGGGAGCACAGATACGCAGTATTTT
CASSVGTGGSTDTQYF
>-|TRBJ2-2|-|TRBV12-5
TGTGCTAGTGGTTTGGTAGTGGAAGGCTTAGGGGAGCTGTTTTTT
CASGLVVEGLGELFF
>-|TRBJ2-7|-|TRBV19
TGTGCCAGTAGTATCTCCGGGGCAGGCTACGAGCAGTACTTC
CASSISGAGYEQYF
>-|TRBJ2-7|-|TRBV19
TGTGCCAGTAGTATAAGGACGGTCTCCTACGAGCAGTACTTC
CASSIRTVSYEQYF